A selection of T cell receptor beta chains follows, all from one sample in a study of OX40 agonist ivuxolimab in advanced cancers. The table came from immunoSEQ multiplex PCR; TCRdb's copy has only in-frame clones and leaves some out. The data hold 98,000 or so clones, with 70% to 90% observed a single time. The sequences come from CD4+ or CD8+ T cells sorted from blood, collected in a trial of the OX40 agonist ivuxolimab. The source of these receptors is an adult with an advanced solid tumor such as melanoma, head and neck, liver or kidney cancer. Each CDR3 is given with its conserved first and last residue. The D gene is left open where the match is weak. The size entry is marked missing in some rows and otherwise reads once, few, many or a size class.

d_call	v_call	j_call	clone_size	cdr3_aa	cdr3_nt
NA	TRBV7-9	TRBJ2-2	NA	CASSLRANTGELFF	TGTGCCAGCAGCCTTCGGGCGAACACCGGGGAGCTGTTTTTT
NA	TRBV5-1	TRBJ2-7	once	CASSLPEKNSEQYF	TGCGCCAGCAGCTTGCCGGAGAAGAACTCCGAGCAGTACTTC
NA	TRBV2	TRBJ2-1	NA	CASSEQGRAGDEQFF	TGTGCCAGCAGTGAACAGGGCAGGGCAGGGGATGAGCAGTTCTTC
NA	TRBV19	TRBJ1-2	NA	CASSMETEGPWGYTF	TGTGCCAGTAGTATGGAGACAGAGGGGCCGTGGGGCTACACCTTC
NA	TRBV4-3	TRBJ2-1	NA	CASSQDIGRYNEQFF	TGCGCCAGCAGCCAAGATATTGGACGCTACAATGAGCAGTTCTTC
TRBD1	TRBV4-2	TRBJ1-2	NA	CASSQGQANYGYTF	TGTGCCAGCAGCCAGGGACAGGCTAACTATGGCTACACCTTC
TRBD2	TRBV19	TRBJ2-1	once	CASSTQAGGVNEQFF	TGTGCCAGTAGTACCCAGGCGGGAGGGGTCAATGAGCAGTTCTTC
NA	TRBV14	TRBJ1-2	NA	CASSQGYYGYTF	TGTGCCAGCAGCCAAGGGTATTATGGCTACACCTTC
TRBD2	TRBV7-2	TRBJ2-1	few	CASSLDGRTKFF	TGTGCCAGCAGCTTAGACGGGAGGACGAAGTTCTTC
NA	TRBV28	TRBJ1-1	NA	CASTPDGSMNTEAFF	TGTGCCAGCACCCCGGACGGATCCATGAACACTGAAGCTTTCTTT
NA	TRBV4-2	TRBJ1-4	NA	CASSPKGAGDLGEKLFF	TGTGCCAGCAGCCCGAAAGGAGCCGGGGATTTGGGTGAAAAACTGTTTTTT
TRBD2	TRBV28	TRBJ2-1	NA	CASRSDRSGSPDEQFF	TGTGCCAGCAGGTCCGATAGAAGCGGGAGTCCGGATGAGCAGTTCTTC
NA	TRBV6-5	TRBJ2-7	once	CASSYLQRPHEQYF	TGTGCCAGCAGTTACCTCCAGCGGCCCCACGAGCAGTACTTC
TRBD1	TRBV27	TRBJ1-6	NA	CASSSGTGNSPLHF	TGTGCCAGCAGTTCCGGGACAGGGAATTCACCCCTCCACTTT
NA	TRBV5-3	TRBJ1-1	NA	CASSFTGVNTEAFF	TGTGCCAGCAGCTTCACGGGGGTGAACACTGAAGCTTTCTTT
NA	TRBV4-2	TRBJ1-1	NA	CASSRLEGTEAFF	TGTGCCAGCAGCCGTCTGGAGGGCACTGAAGCTTTCTTT
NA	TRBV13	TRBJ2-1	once	CASSLGWGASVENEQFF	TGTGCCAGCAGCTTAGGCTGGGGGGCTAGCGTGGAGAATGAGCAGTTCTTC
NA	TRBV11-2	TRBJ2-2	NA	CASSSQPPNTGELFF	TGTGCCAGCAGCTCACAACCTCCGAACACCGGGGAGCTGTTTTTT
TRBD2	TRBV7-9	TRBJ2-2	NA	CASSSGTTNTGELFF	TGTGCCAGCAGCTCCGGGACTACCAACACCGGGGAGCTGTTTTTT
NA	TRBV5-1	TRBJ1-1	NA	CASSLAALDGTEAFF	TGCGCCAGCAGCTTGGCGGCCCTAGACGGCACTGAAGCTTTCTTT
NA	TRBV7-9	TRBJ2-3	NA	CASSPDRGTDTQYF	TGTGCCAGCAGCCCTGATCGAGGCACAGATACGCAGTATTTT
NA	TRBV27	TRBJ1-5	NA	CASSLLGGRVGQPQHF	TGTGCCAGCAGTTTATTGGGGGGGCGGGTCGGCCAGCCCCAGCATTTT
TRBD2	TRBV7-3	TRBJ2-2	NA	CASSRSGRASGGELFF	TGTGCCAGCAGCCGTAGCGGGAGGGCCAGTGGCGGGGAGCTGTTTTTT
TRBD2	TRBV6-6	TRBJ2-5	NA	CASSPGGMETQYF	TGTGCCAGCAGCCCCGGGGGGATGGAGACCCAGTACTTC
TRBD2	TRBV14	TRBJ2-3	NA	CASSLTSGLGGGSTDTQYF	TGTGCCAGCAGCCTTACGTCGGGGCTCGGCGGGGGATCCACAGATACGCAGTATTTT
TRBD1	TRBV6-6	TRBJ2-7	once	CASSSPRQGVYEQYF	TGTGCCAGCAGTTCTCCTCGACAGGGTGTCTACGAGCAGTACTTC
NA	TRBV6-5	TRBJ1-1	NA	CASSSYNLNTEAFF	TGTGCCAGCAGTTCCTACAATTTGAACACTGAAGCTTTCTTT
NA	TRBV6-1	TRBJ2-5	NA	CASIRGWNSQETQYF	TGTGCCAGCATCAGAGGGTGGAATAGCCAAGAGACCCAGTACTTC
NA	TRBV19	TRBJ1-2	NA	CASTLGRFGYTF	TGTGCCAGTACCCTCGGACGTTTTGGCTACACCTTC
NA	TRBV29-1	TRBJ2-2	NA	CSAPTGPDPNTGELFF	TGCAGCGCTCCCACAGGGCCCGATCCGAACACCGGGGAGCTGTTTTTT
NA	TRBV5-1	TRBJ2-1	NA	CASSFPGPLADEQFF	TGCGCCAGCAGCTTCCCGGGACCCCTTGCCGATGAGCAGTTCTTC
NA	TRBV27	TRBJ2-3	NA	CASSLNAASRDTQYF	TGTGCCAGCAGCCTAAACGCGGCTAGCAGGGATACGCAGTATTTT
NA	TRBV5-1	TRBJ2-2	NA	CASSLAAVGELFF	TGCGCCAGCAGCTTGGCCGCGGTGGGGGAGCTGTTTTTT
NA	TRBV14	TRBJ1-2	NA	CASSPSESYGYTF	TGTGCCAGCAGCCCTAGTGAGAGTTATGGCTACACCTTC
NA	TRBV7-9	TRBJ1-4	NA	CASSLVGNEKLFF	TGTGCCAGCAGCTTAGTGGGTAATGAAAAACTGTTTTTT